This entry is about one T cell receptor (beta chain). The antigen remains unidentified. The PCR ran on 60 Vbeta and 13 Jbeta primers. In the original processing: Counted up in a later analysis, unique TCR beta chains came to roughly 80 million, with some 9.9 million shared. Generated by immunoSEQ multiplex PCR, the TCRdb table keeps only in-frame clones and is missing some. The V and J calls and the clone size are those of that table, but D and trimming were determined from the DNA. This repertoire shows about 150,000 clones, approximately 78% found once; its top ten account for 3.5% to 5.5%. This record belongs to a study of cytomegalovirus exposure and HLA in healthy donors. Findings of the study overall: The authors later found HLA-associated TCR beta chains more clonally expanded than equally common others. 87-base-pair reads could not separate some V segments, including TRBV6-2 and TRBV6-3. TCR beta sequences reportedly predicted most subjects' HLA-A and HLA-B alleles accurately.

The CDR3 runs 8 residues. Germline assignment: CDR1 DFQATT and CDR2 SNEGSKA (reference sequence). Trimming took off 8 bases at V and 7 bases at J, with 5 bases between the two ends. The sequence derives from a middle-aged woman in good health and CMV-seropositive. The V and J genes are TRBV20-1 and TRBJ1-1; D remains unclear. Specimen: PBMCs. The CDR3 here is CSNLEAFF. The CDR3 DNA is TGCAGTAATCTTGAAGCTTTCTTT.